A selection of T cell receptor beta chains follows, all from one sample in a study of cytomegalovirus exposure and HLA in healthy donors. Measured with immunoSEQ multiplex PCR; TCRdb has only the in-frame clones, and not every one. This sample carries 150,000 to 200,000 clones, around 63% of them seen once, and the ten largest clones take 4.5%. Specimen: PBMCs. Receptor source: a woman between 18 and 30 years old in good health and CMV-seropositive. Each CDR3 is given with its conserved first and last residue. A D gene is named only where the DNA matches it firmly. Rows give clone size only sometimes, using once, few, many, or a class for an expanded clone.

size	V	D	J	CDR3	DNA
.	TRBV29-1	.	TRBJ1-2	CSVQEGGSYGYTF	TGCAGCGTTCAGGAGGGAGGGAGCTATGGCTACACCTTC
.	TRBV9	TRBD1	TRBJ1-1	CASSPSGQVDTEAFF	TGTGCCAGCAGCCCCTCGGGACAGGTGGACACTGAAGCTTTCTTT
few	TRBV5-1	TRBD2	TRBJ2-7	CASSLELAGAYEQYF	TGCGCCAGCAGCTTGGAACTAGCGGGAGCCTACGAGCAGTACTTC
once	TRBV2	TRBD1	TRBJ1-5	CASSDRDSSNQPQHF	TGTGCCAGCAGTGACCGGGACAGTAGCAATCAGCCCCAGCATTTT
.	TRBV10-1	.	TRBJ2-2	CASSRSPDRTNTGELFF	TGCGCCAGCAGTCGGAGTCCGGACAGAACGAACACCGGGGAGCTGTTTTTT
few	TRBV10-1	.	TRBJ2-5	CASPFFWTDQETQYF	TGCGCCAGCCCCTTTTTTTGGACAGACCAAGAGACCCAGTACTTC
.	TRBV5-1	TRBD1	TRBJ2-1	CASSTGTGTYNEQFF	TGCGCCAGCAGCACCGGGACAGGGACTTACAATGAGCAGTTCTTC
.	TRBV7-3	TRBD1	TRBJ2-1	CASSPRTGTGHNEQFF	TGTGCCAGCAGCCCCCGGACCGGGACAGGTCACAATGAGCAGTTCTTC
.	TRBV5-4	TRBD2	TRBJ2-5	CASSPRLAGQETQYF	TGTGCCAGCAGCCCCCGACTAGCGGGACAAGAGACCCAGTACTTC
.	TRBV28	.	TRBJ1-2	CASSVAGSGYTF	TGTGCCAGCAGTGTGGCGGGGAGCGGCTACACCTTC
.	TRBV2	.	TRBJ1-5	CASSAVYSNQPQHF	TGTGCCAGCAGTGCTGTTTATAGCAATCAGCCCCAGCATTTT
.	TRBV12-5	TRBD2	TRBJ2-7	CASGLKLAGVSYEQYF	TGTGCTAGTGGTTTGAAACTAGCGGGAGTTAGCTACGAGCAGTACTTC
.	TRBV9	.	TRBJ2-7	CASSVERGSSEQYF	TGTGCCAGCAGCGTAGAACGAGGGTCTTCCGAGCAGTACTTC
.	TRBV15	.	TRBJ2-7	CATSRVPLMGEQYF	TGTGCCACCAGCAGAGTCCCCCTCATGGGCGAGCAGTACTTC
.	TRBV2	.	TRBJ1-2	CASSGRGGGYYGYTF	TGTGCCAGCAGCGGACGGGGGGGAGGTTACTATGGCTACACCTTC
.	TRBV25-1	TRBD2	TRBJ2-3	CASSESLAGSHTQYF	TGTGCCAGCAGTGAGTCGCTAGCGGGGAGTCATACGCAGTATTTT
.	TRBV5-1	TRBD1	TRBJ2-3	CASSPDRGTQYF	TGCGCCAGCAGCCCGGACAGGGGGACGCAGTATTTT
few	TRBV7-7	TRBD1	TRBJ2-3	CASSPSGTGGTDTQYF	TGTGCTAGCAGCCCCAGTGGGACAGGGGGCACAGATACGCAGTATTTT
.	TRBV27	.	TRBJ2-7	CASSLSIRSSYEQYF	TGTGCCAGCAGTTTATCAATACGTTCGAGCTACGAGCAGTACTTC
.	TRBV7-9	TRBD1	TRBJ2-7	CASDRGTGWYEQYF	TGTGCCAGCGATAGGGGGACAGGGTGGTACGAGCAGTACTTC
.	TRBV6-5	.	TRBJ1-3	CASSWSGEGTIYF	TGTGCCAGCAGTTGGTCAGGGGAAGGCACCATATATTTT
.	TRBV7-6	.	TRBJ2-7	CASSSTNEQYF	TGTGCCAGCAGCTCGACAAACGAGCAGTACTTC
.	TRBV9	TRBD2	TRBJ2-3	CASSVDDSGGPGDTQYF	TGTGCCAGCAGCGTAGACGATAGCGGGGGGCCAGGAGATACGCAGTATTTT
.	TRBV6-5	.	TRBJ1-3	CASSRSVSGNTIYF	TGTGCCAGCAGCCGCTCGGTCTCTGGAAACACCATATATTTT
.	TRBV5-1	.	TRBJ2-1	CASSFGIGEQFF	TGCGCCAGCAGCTTTGGCATTGGTGAGCAGTTCTTC
.	TRBV30	.	TRBJ1-1	CAWRGDTDVPEAFF	TGTGCCTGGAGGGGGGACACGGATGTGCCTGAAGCTTTCTTT
.	TRBV19	TRBD1	TRBJ1-2	CASHPQGGNYGYTF	TGTGCCAGTCACCCCCAGGGGGGTAACTATGGCTACACCTTC
.	TRBV10-3	TRBD2	TRBJ2-1	CAISESYTGGGFGEQFF	TGTGCCATCAGTGAGTCGTATACCGGCGGGGGGTTCGGTGAGCAGTTCTTC
.	TRBV27	TRBD1	TRBJ1-1	CASSLGPVVQGAVWVEAFF	TGTGCCAGCAGTTTAGGGCCCGTAGTACAGGGGGCGGTTTGGGTCGAAGCTTTCTTT
.	TRBV30	.	TRBJ1-1	CAWREPPTGLNTEAFF	TGTGCCTGGAGAGAGCCTCCGACAGGACTGAACACTGAAGCTTTCTTT
few	TRBV19	.	TRBJ1-1	CASSFRSSGEAFF	TGTGCCAGTTCCTTCCGATCATCGGGTGAAGCTTTCTTT
.	TRBV30	.	TRBJ2-5	CAWSLAGETQYF	TGTGCCTGGAGTTTGGCGGGAGAGACCCAGTACTTC
.	TRBV7-2	TRBD2	TRBJ2-7	CASSLVASGGVSYEQYF	TGTGCCAGCAGCTTAGTGGCTAGCGGGGGGGTATCCTACGAGCAGTACTTC
few	TRBV4-2	TRBD2	TRBJ2-1	CASSRWHRSSSGGNNEQFF	TGTGCCAGCAGCCGTTGGCACCGAAGTTCTAGCGGGGGAAACAATGAGCAGTTCTTC
.	TRBV6-1	.	TRBJ2-3	CASSEYSEGGRADTQYF	TGTGCCAGCAGTGAATATTCCGAAGGGGGGAGGGCAGATACGCAGTATTTT
.	TRBV6-5	.	TRBJ2-3	CASSFTGVGTDTQYF	TGTGCCAGCAGTTTTACGGGGGTCGGCACAGATACGCAGTATTTT
once	TRBV15	TRBD1	TRBJ1-6	CATSRTGVGNSPLHF	TGTGCCACCAGCCGCACAGGGGTAGGCAATTCACCCCTCCACTTT
once	TRBV7-2	.	TRBJ1-6	CASSLSIGNSPLHF	TGTGCCAGCAGCTTAAGTATTGGCAATTCACCCCTCCACTTT
.	TRBV7-3	TRBD1	TRBJ1-1	CASSSTGGGAEAFF	TGTGCCAGCAGCTCGACAGGGGGCGGCGCTGAAGCTTTCTTT
.	TRBV6-5	.	TRBJ1-3	CASVPWEGNTIYF	TGTGCCAGCGTCCCGTGGGAGGGAAACACCATATATTTT
.	TRBV20-1	.	TRBJ2-4	CSATKNIQYF	TGCAGTGCTACGAAAAACATTCAGTACTTC
few	TRBV30	.	TRBJ1-4	CAWSARLSEKLFF	TGTGCCTGGAGTGCTAGGTTGAGTGAAAAACTGTTTTTT
.	TRBV29-1	.	TRBJ1-2	CSVAGERIYGYTF	TGCAGCGTTGCAGGGGAAAGGATCTATGGCTACACCTTC
.	TRBV6-1	TRBD1	TRBJ1-4	CATEGQLNEKLFF	TGTGCCACCGAGGGACAGTTGAATGAAAAACTGTTTTTT
.	TRBV19	.	TRBJ1-5	CASSKGSPGYSNQPQHF	TGTGCCAGTAGTAAAGGTTCCCCAGGGTATAGCAATCAGCCCCAGCATTTT
.	TRBV12-2	.	TRBJ1-2	CASRSSLRRDYGYTF	TGTGCAAGTCGCTCAAGTCTCAGGAGGGACTATGGCTACACCTTC
.	TRBV7-3	TRBD2	TRBJ2-2	CTSSLTSDNGELFF	TGTACCAGCAGCTTGACTAGCGACAACGGGGAGCTGTTTTTT
.	TRBV5-1	.	TRBJ1-2	CASSLRAVRGLFGGYTF	TGCGCCAGCAGCTTGCGGGCGGTCAGGGGTTTATTTGGTGGCTACACCTTC
.	TRBV27	TRBD1	TRBJ1-5	CATAPGTVSGIYLGELYQPQHF	TGTGCCACCGCACCCGGGACAGTCTCCGGGATTTACCTCGGGGAACTCTACCAGCCCCAGCATTTT
once	TRBV4-1	.	TRBJ2-5	CASSQDPREEETQYF	TGCGCCAGCAGCCAAGATCCCAGGGAGGAAGAGACCCAGTACTTC
.	TRBV4-1	TRBD1	TRBJ2-7	CASSQAAQTGVDEQYF	TGCGCCAGCAGCCAGGCCGCCCAGACAGGGGTAGACGAGCAGTACTTC
few	TRBV30	.	TRBJ2-7	CAWSVGVVAGGEQYF	TGTGCCTGGAGTGTGGGGGTCGTCGCAGGGGGGGAGCAGTACTTC
.	TRBV6-1	.	TRBJ1-2	CASSDRGGKGYTF	TGTGCCAGCAGTGACAGAGGGGGTAAGGGCTACACCTTC
.	TRBV7-7	.	TRBJ1-3	CASSFTGWSGNTIYF	TGTGCTAGCAGCTTTACAGGGTGGTCTGGAAACACCATATATTTT
.	TRBV6-1	TRBD1	TRBJ2-1	CASSPRQGINEQFF	TGTGCCAGCAGTCCCAGACAGGGGATCAATGAGCAGTTCTTC
.	TRBV12-5	.	TRBJ2-3	CASGSTGDTQYF	TGTGCTAGTGGTTCAACCGGGGATACGCAGTATTTT
.	TRBV30	TRBD1	TRBJ2-6	CAWSGQGAGGYGGSGANVLTF	TGTGCCTGGAGTGGACAGGGGGCTGGGGGGTACGGTGGTTCTGGGGCCAACGTCCTGACTTTC
.	TRBV29-1	TRBD2	TRBJ2-3	CSVERENYNTQYF	TGCAGCGTGGAGCGGGAGAATTATAATACGCAGTATTTT